Listed below are T cell receptor beta chains from one sample, sequenced in a study of vaccination effects on CD4 cells after COVID-19. These receptors have no known antigen. Repertoires were generated with immunoSEQ multiplex PCR, while TCRdb's copy carries only in-frame clones and drops some. The table records 35,000 to 55,000 clones, approximately 82% of them present only once. This specimen consisted of CD4+ T cells from PBMCs cultured without peptide, obtained after COVID-19 vaccination. Source of these receptors: a human donor who had a prior SARS-CoV-2 infection. Both conserved end residues are part of each CDR3.

CDR3 length	V gene	CDR3 protein
15	TRBV6-5	CASNRQGAGNSPLHF
16	TRBV19	CASSIDSRALYNEQFF
15	TRBV4-3	CASSPELAGADTQYF
13	TRBV3-1/TRBV3-2	CASSPTGTYEQYF
12	TRBV5-1	CASSFDNSPLHF
17	TRBV23-1	CASSQSRAGPLNYGYTF
13	TRBV10-3	CAISPSGNTEAFF
13	TRBV12-3/TRBV12-4	CASRLAVQETQYF
14	TRBV5-1	CASTEQGASYEQYF
12	TRBV11-3	CASSLGGSEQYF
14	TRBV4-3	CASSQDTNTDTQYF
17	TRBV15	CATSRGGAFLMMDTQYF
13	TRBV30	CAWTTTSTGELFF
15	TRBV27	CASSFGSGNTGELFF
13	TRBV18	CASSPGGNQPQHF